The clone carrying this T cell receptor beta chain has more than one count but fewer than ten. The target antigen is unknown. These data are taken from a study of T-cell memory formation after mild COVID-19. Overall study context: For the most part, TCR clusters were specific to one donor.

In germline, CDR1 is SGHRS, CDR2 YFSETQ. With 4 bases removed from V and 3 bases from J, the gap between germline ends came to 11 bases. This CDR3 has 13 amino acids. UMIs and sample barcodes were carried by the TCR alpha and TCR beta cDNA libraries that 5'RACE produced using constant-segment primers. TCRdb re-analysed the 5' RACE reads in MiXCR, keeping a single row per CDR3 protein. The repertoire consists of fewer than 400,000 distinct CDR3 sequences, with approximately 16% occurring once and the leading ten covering 20% to 25%. Findings and caveats of the study: Confirmation of SARS-CoV-2 specificity was lacking for second-wave clones peaking day 37. Shrinking CD4+ clones resided mostly in CM and EM, and CD8+ ones in EMRA.

This clonotype was obtained from a man between 18 and 29 years old who had mild COVID-19 (a few samples of this study predate the infection). Cell type and time point are not known. The sample consisted of PBMCs or a T cell subset sorted from them (not recorded which). This chain connects TRBV5-1 to TRBJ2-7; possible D gene TRBD1, 6 bases. The CDR3 region is CASSATGNYEQYF. The CDR3 bases are TGCGCCAGCAGCGCCACAGGGAACTACGAGCAGTACTTC.